This TCR beta chain was observed in a study of blood T cell repertoires in COVID-19. Study information: From the United States, Italy and Spain came samples of acute and convalescent COVID-19. In each case, the material was cDNA or gDNA derived from T cells, B-cell-depleted T cells, or PBMCs.

V shed 1 base and J shed 7 bases, with 17 bases lying between them. The CDR3 totals 16 residues. Germline V gives CDR1 LGHDT, CDR2 YNNKEL (reference sequence). Authors' methods: Amplification from reference gene primers served as the basis for estimated nucleated cell counts. Repertoires were generated with immunoSEQ multiplex PCR, while TCRdb's copy carries only in-frame clones and drops some. V and J calls and clone size come straight from that table; D and trimming were deduced from the DNA. The sample lists 250,000 to 350,000 clones, approximately 88% occurring once. Seattle patients were enrolled during active infection and followed longitudinally.

This TCR derives from a human donor with COVID-19, enrolled during active disease. The donor label of this sample is uncertain. Sequencing was performed on peripheral blood. The J gene is TRBJ1-5, the V gene TRBV3-1 (or the pseudogene TRBV3-2); weak D call: TRBD1 (6 bases). CDR3 in amino acids: CASSQGAGAIRQPQHF. CDR3 nucleotide sequence: TGTGCCAGCAGCCAAGGGGCAGGGGCCATTAGGCAGCCCCAGCATTTT.